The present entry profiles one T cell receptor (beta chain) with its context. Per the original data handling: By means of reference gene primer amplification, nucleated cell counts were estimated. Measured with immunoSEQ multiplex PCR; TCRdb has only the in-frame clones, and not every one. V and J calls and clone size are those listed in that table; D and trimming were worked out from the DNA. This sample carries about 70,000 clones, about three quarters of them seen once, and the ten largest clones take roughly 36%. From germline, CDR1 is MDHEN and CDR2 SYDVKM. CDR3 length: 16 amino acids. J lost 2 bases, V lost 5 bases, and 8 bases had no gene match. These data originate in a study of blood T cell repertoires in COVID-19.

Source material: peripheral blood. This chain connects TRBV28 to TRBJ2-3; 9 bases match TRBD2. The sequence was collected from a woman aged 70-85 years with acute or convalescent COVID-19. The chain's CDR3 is CASSISGGPSTDTQYF. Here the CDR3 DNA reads TGTGCCAGCAGTATCAGCGGGGGGCCTTCCACAGATACGCAGTATTTT.